This section outlines one T cell receptor (beta chain) sequence together with its context. Its antigen remains unknown. Per the germline V gene, CDR1 is MGHRA and CDR2 is YSYEKL. The CDR3 spans 15 residues. Trimming left V 0 bases short and J 12 bases short, with 21 bases between. A J-beta primer mix and a sample-barcoded 5' primer were used in a second PCR of roughly 7 to 12 cycles. TCRdb reanalysed the 5' RACE reads using MiXCR and keeps one entry per CDR3 protein. This table has more than 1.4 million distinct CDR3 sequences, 35% to 45% appearing once. The source of the sample is a study of blood T cells in healthy people across ages. Study-wide background: About one barcoded TCR beta cDNA was captured per two T cells. Notes on the study in general: When one million T cells were used, diversity estimates were thought to be underestimates. PBMC samples, being unsorted, prevented any conclusive comparison of naive and antigen-experienced cells.

This receptor was obtained from a woman younger than 30 in good health. Sequencing input: blood. The rearrangement joins TRBV4-1 to TRBJ2-7; D might be TRBD2 (5 bases). CDR3 coding DNA: TGCGCCAGCAGCCAAGAAGGTGAGGGATCGGGATTTCGGTACTTC. This codes for CASSQEGEGSGFRYF.